The 2 T cell receptor beta chains presented below share a single source sample, sequenced in a study of blood T cell repertoires in COVID-19. Sequencing used immunoSEQ multiplex PCR; TCRdb keeps in-frame clones, though not all of them. The repertoire holds 180,000 or so clones, 65% to 90% seen once, with approximately 8% in the top ten. The specimen was peripheral blood. All receptors derive from a man aged 60 to 75 with acute or convalescent COVID-19.

The chain carries TRBV4-1 and TRBJ2-2, with TRBD2 identical over 14 bases. In germline, CDR1 is MGHRA, CDR2 YSYEKL. The CDR3 consists of 17 residues. V was pared by 3 bases and J by 4 bases, with 4 bases of the junction left unmatched. In nucleotides, the CDR3 is TGCGCCAGCAGCCATTCGGGACTAGCGGGAGTCACCGGGGAGCTGTTTTTT. This translates into CASSHSGLAGVTGELFF.

The chain employs TRBV28 and TRBJ1-2; 8 bases fit TRBD1. V shed 6 bases and J 4 bases; nucleotides not matched to a gene: 4. This CDR3 is built from 13 residues. Germline V gene sequence: CDR1 MDHEN, CDR2 SYDVKM. This CDR3 is CASRSTGGYGYTF. Here the CDR3 DNA reads TGTGCCAGCAGGTCCACAGGGGGCTATGGCTACACCTTC.